This is a list of T cell receptor beta chains from one sample in a study of T cells in Graves' hyperthyroidism and ophthalmopathy. TCRdb recomputed calls from the multiplex PCR reads with MiXCR, one row per CDR3 protein. The table shows approximately 600,000 distinct CDR3 sequences, with 15% to 20% occurring only once. The source material was blood. The receptors originated from a woman aged 25 to 45 with Graves' hyperthyroidism. CDR3s include the opening cysteine and the closing phenylalanine or tryptophan. The D gene is left open where the match is weak. Clone size is not always given. Where it is, it says once, few, many or a class for expanded clones.

v_gene	d_gene	j_gene	abundance	CDR3nt	CDR3aa
TRBV12-3/TRBV12-4	TRBD2	TRBJ2-7	few	TGTGCCAGCAGTTACAATAGCGGGAGCACCTACGAGCAGTACTTC	CASSYNSGSTYEQYF
TRBV5-1	TRBD1	TRBJ2-7	-	TGCGCCAGCAGCGAGCAGGGGGCTAGGGACGAGCAGTACTTC	CASSEQGARDEQYF
TRBV20-1	TRBD2	TRBJ2-1	-	TGCAGTGCTCGAACGGGAGGGGCGGGACACAATGAGCAGTTCTTC	CSARTGGAGHNEQFF
TRBV28	-	TRBJ1-2	many	TGTGCCAGCAGTTCTTCCCTCTATGGCTACACCTTC	CASSSSLYGYTF
TRBV6-5	TRBD1	TRBJ1-2	-	TGTGCCAGCAGTTACTCCAGGGGGGGCGTTGGCTACACCTTC	CASSYSRGGVGYTF
TRBV19	-	TRBJ1-5	few	TGTGCCAGTAGTTTTCTTGACAGTGACCAGCCCCAGCATTTT	CASSFLDSDQPQHF
TRBV3-1	TRBD2	TRBJ2-7	few	TGTGCCAGCAGGGACGGGGAGGGGACCTACGAGCAGTACTTC	CASRDGEGTYEQYF
TRBV12-3/TRBV12-4	-	TRBJ1-1	few	TGTGCCAGCAGTTTTGGGCAGACAGGTAGGGGGAACACTGAAGCTTTCTTT	CASSFGQTGRGNTEAFF
TRBV4-3	-	TRBJ1-1	few	TGCGCCAGCAGCCAAGATAGGACTCTTACTGAAGCTTTCTTT	CASSQDRTLTEAFF
TRBV7-2	-	TRBJ1-2	-	TGTGCCAGCAGCATAAGACAGCTTAATAACTATGGCTACACCTTC	CASSIRQLNNYGYTF
TRBV4-1	-	TRBJ2-1	-	TGCGCCAGCAGCCGAGATTATCAGGGTAATGAGCAGTTCTTC	CASSRDYQGNEQFF
TRBV6-2/TRBV6-3	-	TRBJ2-1	-	TGTGCCAGCAGCCCCTCCTTATCCTACAATGAGCAGTTCTTC	CASSPSLSYNEQFF
TRBV20-1	-	TRBJ1-4	-	TGCAGTGCAAGCCACGGGGGAAACCATCAAGGACTGTTTTTT	CSASHGGNHQGLFF
TRBV18	-	TRBJ1-4	-	TGTGCCAGCTCGGTGGGTCTCGATGAAAAACTGTTTTTT	CASSVGLDEKLFF